The rows below give T cell receptor beta chains drawn from one sample of a study of cytomegalovirus exposure and HLA in healthy donors. Assay: immunoSEQ multiplex PCR; the TCRdb copy retains only in-frame clones and omits some. The sample shows approximately 170,000 clones, approximately 77% of them seen only once. Sequenced: PBMCs. These TCRs come from a male donor in good health and CMV-seronegative. The CDR3 runs from the conserved cysteine through the conserved F or W. Each record gives: J gene, V gene, CDR3 protein.

J gene: TRBJ2-2; V gene: TRBV27; CDR3 protein: CASSVRLAGVVRNTGELFF
J gene: TRBJ2-1; V gene: TRBV4-3; CDR3 protein: CASSQVPGFYNEQFF
J gene: TRBJ1-5; V gene: TRBV7-2; CDR3 protein: CASSPGGARSQPQHF
J gene: TRBJ2-5; V gene: TRBV29-1; CDR3 protein: CSTENNQETQYF
J gene: TRBJ2-7; V gene: TRBV11-2; CDR3 protein: CASRNGTRSYEQYF
J gene: TRBJ2-1; V gene: TRBV6-5; CDR3 protein: CASRRTSVGEFF
J gene: TRBJ2-7; V gene: TRBV7-9; CDR3 protein: CASSPGDRGYEQYF
J gene: TRBJ2-1; V gene: TRBV5-6; CDR3 protein: CASSLAGMSYNEQFF
J gene: TRBJ2-3; V gene: TRBV6-4; CDR3 protein: CASTWRGGKLDTQYF
J gene: TRBJ1-2; V gene: TRBV27; CDR3 protein: CASSLGGPGQGRNNYGYTF
J gene: TRBJ2-2; V gene: TRBV2; CDR3 protein: CARTLGSGNTGELFF
J gene: TRBJ2-7; V gene: TRBV6-1; CDR3 protein: CASSERRGTQGADEQYF
J gene: TRBJ1-4; V gene: TRBV4-1; CDR3 protein: CASSQDWGRGAEDEKLFF
J gene: TRBJ2-7; V gene: TRBV4-3; CDR3 protein: CASSQDRTPAYEQYF
J gene: TRBJ1-4; V gene: TRBV5-1; CDR3 protein: CASSLQGASDEKLFF
J gene: TRBJ1-6; V gene: TRBV7-8; CDR3 protein: CASRLWGQGDNSPLHF
J gene: TRBJ2-1; V gene: TRBV6-5; CDR3 protein: CASSHTGGQFF
J gene: TRBJ2-3; V gene: TRBV7-3; CDR3 protein: CASRGTGTRQYF
J gene: TRBJ1-2; V gene: TRBV19; CDR3 protein: CASSSRDYGYTF
J gene: TRBJ1-4; V gene: TRBV9; CDR3 protein: CASSAGGLGEKLFF
J gene: TRBJ2-3; V gene: TRBV29-1; CDR3 protein: CSWKGADTQYF
J gene: TRBJ1-4; V gene: TRBV5-6; CDR3 protein: CASSLVARSTNEKLFF
J gene: TRBJ2-1; V gene: TRBV6-1; CDR3 protein: CASSERGLAGANEQFF
J gene: TRBJ2-1; V gene: TRBV9; CDR3 protein: CASSPWDRNNEQFF
J gene: TRBJ2-1; V gene: TRBV19; CDR3 protein: CASSSGGASNEQFF
J gene: TRBJ1-5; V gene: TRBV7-2; CDR3 protein: CASSLRDQPQHF
J gene: TRBJ1-2; V gene: TRBV30; CDR3 protein: CAWSVGAGGGYTF